One TCR beta chain is described in this entry. What it binds is not known. Sequencing was performed with immunoSEQ multiplex PCR; in TCRdb, only in-frame clones are kept and a portion is missing. In the table there are about 110,000 clones, about 85% of which are singletons. This sample was taken from a study of T cell responses to AZD1222 COVID-19 vaccine. General study findings and limits: Clonal diversity was possibly underestimated, and the donors were mostly white British, with more females. Regions 160-218 and 743-854 dominated among vaccine-associated CD4 TCRs spanning spike. When two AZD1222 doses had been given, Spike-specific TCR breadth and depth rose.

CDR1 is SEHNR and CDR2 is FQNEAQ in the germline V gene (reference sequence). The CDR3 covers 15 residues. Trimming took 4 bases from V and 2 from J, leaving 14 bases between them. The sequence came from an adult in good health. The sample was peripheral blood, taken on day 0 of AZD1222 vaccination. The chain couples TRBV7-9 to TRBJ1-1; no definite D call. CDR3 DNA sequence: TGTGCCAGCAGCTGGATGGGAGGTGAAAACACTGAAGCTTTCTTT. This encodes CASSWMGGENTEAFF. The full variable domain, rest sourced from reference TRBV7-9 and TRBJ1-1, is DTGVSQNPRHKITKRGQNVTFRCDPISEHNRLYWYRQTLGQGPEFLTYFQNEAQLEKSRLLSDRFSAERPKGSFSTLEIQRTEQGDSAMYLCASSWMGGENTEAFFGQGTRLTVV.